This T cell receptor beta chain was captured in a study of blood T cell repertoires in COVID-19. In the study overall: From the United States, Italy and Spain came samples of acute and convalescent COVID-19. Sources were T cells, B-cell-depleted T cells, or PBMCs; the material itself was cDNA or gDNA.

In the original workflow: Nucleated cell number was recorded as an estimate derived from reference gene primer amplification. Sequencing used immunoSEQ multiplex PCR; TCRdb keeps in-frame clones, though not all of them. V and J calls and clone size follow that table, whereas D and trimming were derived from the DNA. The table records 130,000 or so clones, roughly 84% of them present only once. The Seattle patients joined while their infection was active and were tracked longitudinally afterward. The trim removed 7 bases at V and 6 bases at J, leaving 9 bases unmatched. The CDR3 is made up of 14 amino acids. Germline V CDR1 and CDR2: SQVTM, ANQGSEA.

This TCR was sampled from a young man with COVID-19, enrolled during active disease. The sequenced sample consisted of peripheral blood. The rearrangement uses TRBV29-1 and TRBJ2-2, with 9 nucleotides matching TRBD2. This CDR3 is CSGGVSGSAGELFF. DNA of the CDR3: TGCAGCGGGGGGGTTAGCGGGAGTGCCGGGGAGCTGTTTTTT.